Listed below are T cell receptor beta chains from one sample, sequenced in a study of blood T cells in healthy people across ages. One entry per CDR3 protein, called by TCRdb with MiXCR from the 5' RACE reads. The table shows about 930,000 distinct CDR3 sequences, with about 29% occurring only once. This sample was also put to use in a study of T cells of mothers and their children.

Input material: blood. All receptors derive from a middle-aged woman in good health. Each CDR3 is given with its conserved first and last residue. Fields, in order: D gene, J gene, V gene, clone size, CDR3 length, CDR3 DNA, CDR3 protein. D genes are given only for firm matches. Rows give clone size only sometimes, using once, few, many, or a class for an expanded clone.

TRBD1	TRBJ2-7	TRBV29-1	many	12	TGCAGCGTTGGACAGGGGGCTTACGAGCAGTACTTC	CSVGQGAYEQYF
.	TRBJ2-5	TRBV27	.	12	TGTGCCAGCAGTTCCGAGATTGGGACCCAGTACTTC	CASSSEIGTQYF
.	TRBJ2-7	TRBV5-1	.	13	TGCGCCAGCAGCTTACTGGACAACTACGAGCAGTACTTC	CASSLLDNYEQYF
TRBD1	TRBJ2-1	TRBV6-1	.	15	TGTGCCAGCAGAGGACAGGGGTTAATTGGGAATGAGCAGTTCTTC	CASRGQGLIGNEQFF
.	TRBJ2-7	TRBV12-3/TRBV12-4	many	13	TGTGCCAGCAGTATATCCGGGACCTACGAGCAGTACTTC	CASSISGTYEQYF
TRBD1	TRBJ2-7	TRBV20-1	few	15	TGCAGTGCTAGAGATCCCGCAGGGGGTACGGTCGAGCAGTACTTC	CSARDPAGGTVEQYF
.	TRBJ1-1	TRBV4-1	few	15	TGCGCCAACAGCCCCTTGGGGGGGCGCCCGGCTGAAGCTTTCTTT	CANSPLGGRPAEAFF
TRBD1	TRBJ1-2	TRBV6-6	.	16	TGTGCCAGCAGCCGAACAGACAGGGTCGGGGACTATGGCTACACCTTC	CASSRTDRVGDYGYTF
TRBD1	TRBJ2-3	TRBV10-3	.	15	TGTGCCATCAGTAGGGGACAGGGCAACACAGATACGCAGTATTTT	CAISRGQGNTDTQYF
.	TRBJ1-5	TRBV12-3/TRBV12-4	.	15	TGTGCCAGCAGTATAAGGGGATTCGGCAATCAGCCCCAGCATTTT	CASSIRGFGNQPQHF
TRBD1	TRBJ2-5	TRBV5-1	.	15	TGCGCCAGCAGCTTAGGACAGGGGGCTGTGGGGACCCAGTACTTC	CASSLGQGAVGTQYF
.	TRBJ2-7	TRBV24-1	.	16	TGTGCCACCAGTGACCCGGACAGTCAGGGTAATTACGAGCAGTACTTC	CATSDPDSQGNYEQYF
TRBD2	TRBJ2-5	TRBV20-1	few	13	TGCAGTGCTAGGGGACTAGCGTTCGAGACCCAGTACTTC	CSARGLAFETQYF
.	TRBJ2-7	TRBV3-1	.	14	TGTGCCAGCAGCCCTCGACAGTCGTCCGGCGAGCAGTACTTC	CASSPRQSSGEQYF
.	TRBJ2-3	TRBV14	.	13	TGTGCCAGCAGCCAAGATATTGAAGATACGCAGTATTTT	CASSQDIEDTQYF